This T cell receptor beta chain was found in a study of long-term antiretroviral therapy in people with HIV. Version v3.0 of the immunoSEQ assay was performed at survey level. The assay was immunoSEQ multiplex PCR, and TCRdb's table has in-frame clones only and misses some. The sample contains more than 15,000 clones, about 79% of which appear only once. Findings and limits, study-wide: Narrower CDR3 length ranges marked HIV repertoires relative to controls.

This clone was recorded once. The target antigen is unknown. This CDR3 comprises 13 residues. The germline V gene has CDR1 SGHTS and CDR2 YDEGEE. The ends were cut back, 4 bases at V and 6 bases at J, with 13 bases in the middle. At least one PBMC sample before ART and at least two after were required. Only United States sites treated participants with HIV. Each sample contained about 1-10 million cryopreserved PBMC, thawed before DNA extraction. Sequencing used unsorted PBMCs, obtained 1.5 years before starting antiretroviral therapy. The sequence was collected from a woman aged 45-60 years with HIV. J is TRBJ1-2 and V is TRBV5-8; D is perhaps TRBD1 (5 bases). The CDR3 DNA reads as TGTGCCAGCAGCCTTTGGTTAGGGGATGGCTACACCTTC. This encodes CASSLWLGDGYTF.